These 23 T cell receptor beta chains were sequenced from one sample in a study of T cell repertoires in cytomegalovirus infection. These TCRs are of unknown antigen specificity. MiXCR, run by TCRdb on the reads, gives a single entry per CDR3 protein. In the table there are hundreds of thousands of distinct CDR3 sequences, about 30% of which are singletons. The sequencing here drew on cultured PBMCs, taken from culture after CMV antigen stimulation. These receptors originate from a human donor in good health (CMV status not recorded). Some clones in this sample may be carry-over from other donors' samples.

This clonotype was found a few times. V is TRBV7-9 and J is TRBJ1-1, with D possibly TRBD1 on 6 matching bases. The germline V gene has CDR1 SEHNR and CDR2 FQNEAQ (reference sequence). V dropped 5 bases and J dropped 4 bases, with 29 bases sitting between them. The CDR3 runs to 19 residues. As DNA, the CDR3 is TGTGCCAGCAGCCCCAGTAGTTGGGGGCCTTTAACCGGGGGCACTGAAGCTTTCTTT. Translated, it gives CASSPSSWGPLTGGTEAFF.

The chain is built from TRBV19 and TRBJ2-1; D is perhaps TRBD2 (6 bases). Germline-derived CDR1 and CDR2 are LNHDA and SQIVND (reference sequence). Trimming took off 4 bases at V and 0 bases at J, with 10 bases between the two ends. The CDR3 spans 15 residues. The CDR3 here is CASSTSAVSYNEQFF. CDR3 nucleotides: TGTGCCAGTAGTACTAGCGCCGTCTCCTACAATGAGCAGTTCTTC.

The chain uses TRBV20-1 and TRBJ2-2; TRBD2 matches at 7 bases. The CDR3 loop spans 15 amino acids. The trim removed 1 base at V and 4 bases at J, leaving 6 bases unmatched. CDR1 and CDR2 (germline): DFQATT, SNEGSKA (reference sequence). Here the CDR3 DNA reads TGCAGTGCTAGAGCGAGCGGGGTCAGCACCGGGGAGCTGTTTTTT. Its protein product is CSARASGVSTGELFF.

This sequence joins TRBV15 and TRBJ2-6; no firm D call. Trimming left V 4 bases short and J 3 bases short, with 10 bases between. In germline, CDR1 is LNHNV, CDR2 YYDKDF (reference sequence). CDR3 length equals 15 residues. In nucleotides, the CDR3 is TGTGCCACCAGCAACACAGTTGGTGGGGCCAACGTCCTGACTTTC. Translating gives CATSNTVGGANVLTF.

This clonotype occurred a few times. The chain links TRBV5-1 to TRBJ1-6; D call uncertain. The CDR3 contains 14 residues. The V and J ends lost 0 bases and 10 bases respectively, with 11 bases between them. Germline V lookup: CDR1 SGHRS, CDR2 YFSETQ. Here the CDR3 reads CASSLDGPISPLHF. CDR3 coding DNA: TGCGCCAGCAGCTTGGACGGGCCGATCTCACCCCTCCACTTT.

The chain joins TRBV12-3 or TRBV12-4 to TRBJ1-5, with D unresolved. The V gene lost 3 bases and the J gene lost 0 bases, with 21 bases spanning the gap. The CDR3 has 19 amino acids. CDR3 nucleotides: TGTGCCAGCAGTTTTACACCAGCCCTCAAATATTATAGCAATCAGCCCCAGCATTTT. This translates into CASSFTPALKYYSNQPQHF.

The sample holds many counts of this clonotype. The CDR3 spells CASSLGAGYEQYF. The CDR3 nucleotides are TGTGCCAGCAGCTTAGGGGCAGGCTACGAGCAGTACTTC. The chain has TRBV7-2 and TRBJ2-7; no clear D. V was cut by 1 base and J by 3 bases, with 7 bases left in between. The V gene's germline CDR1 is SGHTA and CDR2 FQGNSA. The CDR3 is 13 residues long.

The chain carries TRBV27 and TRBJ1-6; tentative D call: TRBD1 (5 bases). This CDR3 spans 14 amino acids. Trimming left V 6 bases short and J 6 bases short, with 12 bases between. Germline V gene data show CDR1 as MNHEY and CDR2 as SMNVEV (reference sequence). The CDR3 region is CASRLSGANSPLHF. The DNA for the CDR3 is TGTGCCAGCAGACTATCCGGGGCTAATTCACCCCTCCACTTT.

In its sample, this clonotype was seen a few times. V is TRBV6-5 and J is TRBJ2-7; D might be TRBD1 (7 bases). The CDR3 sequence is 15 residues long. Trimming took off 10 bases at V and 0 bases at J, with 19 bases between the two ends. The V gene's germline CDR1 is MNHEY and CDR2 SVGAGI. CDR3 DNA: TGTGCCACCAAACTTCCAGGGGGGAGCTCCTACGAGCAGTACTTC. This sequence encodes CATKLPGGSSYEQYF.

The chain joins TRBV7-9 to TRBJ1-1, with 7 bases lining up with TRBD1. The germline V gene has CDR1 SEHNR and CDR2 FQNEAQ (reference sequence). The CDR3 has 15 residues. Trimming cost V 4 bases and J 5 bases; bases outside gene matches: 10. In DNA, the CDR3 is TGTGCCAGCAGCTGGCTTCAGGGGGAGTCAACTGAAGCTTTCTTT. Protein: CASSWLQGESTEAFF.

The rearrangement joins TRBV7-9 to TRBJ2-4; possibly TRBD1 for D (6 bases). The germline CDR1 and CDR2 sequences are SEHNR and FQNEAQ (reference sequence). Trimming took 5 bases from V and 6 from J, leaving 20 bases between them. There are 16 residues in the CDR3. CDR3 loop: CASSAGWLQGLNIQYF. The CDR3, as DNA: TGTGCCAGCAGCGCGGGTTGGTTACAGGGCTTAAACATTCAGTACTTC. The variable domain in full, with the rest retrieved from reference TRBV7-9 and TRBJ2-4, is DTGVSQNPRHKITKRGQNVTFRCDPISEHNRLYWYRQTLGQGPEFLTYFQNEAQLEKSRLLSDRFSAERPKGSFSTLEIQRTEQGDSAMYLCASSAGWLQGLNIQYFGAGTRLSVL.

This chain links TRBV4-1 with TRBJ2-7, with D unclear. Germline loops: CDR1 MGHRA, CDR2 YSYEKL. Trimming stripped 1 base from V and 2 bases from J, with 9 bases between. CDR3 length equals 14 residues. CDR3 nucleotides: TGCGCCAGCAGCCAAGTTGCCCCCCCCTACGAGCAGTACTTC. Amino acid sequence: CASSQVAPPYEQYF.

This clonotype was observed a few times. The chain combines TRBV27 with TRBJ1-2; D is unclear. The CDR3 is 16 residues long. V gave up 5 bases and J gave up 4 bases, with 20 bases separating them. CDR1 and CDR2 (germline): MNHEY, SMNVEV (reference sequence). In DNA form, the CDR3 reads TGTGCCAGCAGTCCTCCCCCGGGTCAGCTCTTCTATGGCTACACCTTC. Translation: CASSPPPGQLFYGYTF.

This clonotype was counted a single time. The chain joins TRBV20-1 to TRBJ1-1; the D gene is possibly TRBD1 (5 bases). The CDR3 totals 13 residues. Trimming pared 6 bases from V and 8 bases from J, leaving 19 bases between. Germline CDR1 reads DFQATT; CDR2 reads SNEGSKA (reference sequence). The CDR3 spells CSANAGHSKEAFF. The CDR3 DNA reads as TGCAGTGCCAACGCCGGACATAGCAAAGAAGCTTTCTTT.

V gene TRBV4-1 combines with J gene TRBJ2-1; unclear D gene. Deletions cut 4 bases from V and 12 bases from J, with 19 bases between. Looked up from germline, CDR1 is MGHRA and CDR2 is YSYEKL. This CDR3 has 14 amino acids. The CDR3 loop reads CASSPLFDKTGQFF. The CDR3 nucleotides read TGCGCCAGCAGCCCTCTATTCGATAAGACTGGGCAGTTCTTC.

This rearrangement joins TRBV20-1 to TRBJ2-3; D is perhaps TRBD1 (6 bases). With 6 bases removed from V and 0 bases from J, the gap between germline ends came to 25 bases. The CDR3 length is 18 residues. Germline assignment: CDR1 DFQATT and CDR2 SNEGSKA (reference sequence). In nucleotides, the CDR3 is TGCAGTGCCGACACCCTGGGGGCCCCAGCCTTCAGCACAGATACGCAGTATTTT. Protein product: CSADTLGAPAFSTDTQYF.

This clonotype was detected a few times. The J gene is TRBJ2-2, the V gene TRBV7-9; D is perhaps TRBD1 (6 bases). The ends were cut back, 4 bases at V and 5 bases at J, with 8 bases in the middle. The CDR3 consists of 13 residues. Per germline, CDR1 SEHNR and CDR2 FQNEAQ (reference sequence). CDR3 in amino acids: CASSSGATGELFF. The DNA for the CDR3 is TGTGCCAGCAGCTCAGGGGCGACCGGGGAGCTGTTTTTT. Using reference TRBV7-9 and TRBJ2-2 for the parts outside the CDR3, the full variable domain is DTGVSQNPRHKITKRGQNVTFRCDPISEHNRLYWYRQTLGQGPEFLTYFQNEAQLEKSRLLSDRFSAERPKGSFSTLEIQRTEQGDSAMYLCASSSGATGELFFGEGSRLTVL.

The CDR3 nucleotides read TGTGCCAGCAGCTTAGCGCGACCGACAAGGGCCTACAATGAGCAGTTCTTC. Its translation: CASSLARPTRAYNEQFF. The chain carries TRBV7-9 and TRBJ2-1, with D uncertain. The CDR3 runs to 17 residues. Per germline, CDR1 SEHNR and CDR2 FQNEAQ (reference sequence). The germline V and J ends were trimmed by 0 bases and 2 bases, with 14 bases remaining between them.

This clonotype has more than one count but fewer than ten. The genes are TRBV11-2 and TRBJ2-3; D not certain. Germline CDR1 SGHAT, CDR2 FQNNGV. Between the trimmed V and J ends, which lost 1 base and 2 bases, there was a span of 19 bases. This CDR3 is built from 18 residues. The CDR3 region has the DNA TGTGCCAGCAGCTTAGGGGTCCCTAATAGTGGAATCACAGATACGCAGTATTTT. Translation gives CASSLGVPNSGITDTQYF. The full variable domain, its missing parts supplied by reference TRBV11-2 and TRBJ2-3, is EAGVAQSPRYKIIEKRQSVAFWCNPISGHATLYWYQQILGQGPKLLIQFQNNGVVDDSQLPKDRFSAERLKGVDSTLKIQPAKLEDSAVYLCASSLGVPNSGITDTQYFGPGTRLTVL.

This rearrangement joins TRBV12-3 or TRBV12-4 to TRBJ2-1, with 12 bases aligning to TRBD2. V trimming: 4 bases; J trimming: 8 bases; junction bases outside the gene matches: 6. This CDR3 has 15 amino acids. The CDR3 DNA reads as TGTGCCAGCAGTTCCTCTAGCGGGAGGGCGTATGAGCAGTTCTTC. It yields the protein CASSSSSGRAYEQFF.

The table lists this clonotype with a few counts. V is TRBV5-4 and J is TRBJ1-2; 10 bases match TRBD1. In germline, CDR1 is SGHNT, CDR2 YYREEE (reference sequence). The CDR3 is 17 amino acids. Trimming took 3 bases from V and 4 from J; bases not matched to a gene: 12. The CDR3 DNA reads TGTGCCAGCAGCTCCAACTACCGGGACAGGGGACTCTATGGCTACACCTTC. Amino acid sequence: CASSSNYRDRGLYGYTF.

The rearrangement links TRBV7-9 to TRBJ1-1; D is uncertain. The CDR3 sequence is 15 residues long. Trimming removed 5 bases at V and 0 bases at J, with 13 bases between. Germline CDR1 and CDR2: SEHNR and FQNEAQ (reference sequence). In nucleotides, the CDR3 is TGTGCCAGCAGCAACGGCTTGGAGATGAACACTGAAGCTTTCTTT. As protein: CASSNGLEMNTEAFF. Complete variable domain (other parts from reference TRBV7-9 and TRBJ1-1): DTGVSQNPRHKITKRGQNVTFRCDPISEHNRLYWYRQTLGQGPEFLTYFQNEAQLEKSRLLSDRFSAERPKGSFSTLEIQRTEQGDSAMYLCASSNGLEMNTEAFFGQGTRLTVV.

This clonotype was seen only a few times. V and J are TRBV18 and TRBJ1-1; TRBD1 aligns across 9 bases. The CDR3 is made up of 16 amino acids. The V gene's germline CDR1 is KGHSH and CDR2 LQKENI. With V trimmed by 4 bases and J by 4 bases, 10 bases remained unmatched. The CDR3 nucleotides read TGTGCCAGCTCACGTGGGGGACAGGGTGGGATCACTGAAGCTTTCTTT. Its translation: CASSRGGQGGITEAFF.